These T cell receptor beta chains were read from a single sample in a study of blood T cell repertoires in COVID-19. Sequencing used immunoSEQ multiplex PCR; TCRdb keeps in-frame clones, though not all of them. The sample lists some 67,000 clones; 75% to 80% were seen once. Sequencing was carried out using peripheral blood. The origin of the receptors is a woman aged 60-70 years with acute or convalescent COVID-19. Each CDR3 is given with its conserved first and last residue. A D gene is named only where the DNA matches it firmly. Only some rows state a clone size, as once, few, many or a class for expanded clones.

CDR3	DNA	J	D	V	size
CASSLDRSSTDTQYF	TGTGCCAGCAGCTTGGACAGATCCAGCACAGATACGCAGTATTTT	TRBJ2-3	-	TRBV7-2	-
CAISELLTSNRGLFF	TGTGCCATCAGTGAGCTATTGACCTCGAATCGCGGGCTGTTTTTT	TRBJ1-4	-	TRBV10-3	few
CASGTAQSNTEAFF	TGTGCCAGCGGGACAGCCCAGTCTAACACTGAAGCTTTCTTT	TRBJ1-1	TRBD1	TRBV28	-
CASSLTGQRPGYF	TGTGCCAGCAGCTTAACGGGACAGCGCCCTGGGTACTTC	TRBJ2-4	TRBD1	TRBV7-2	-
CSVEVGDPVFF	TGCAGCGTTGAGGTGGGAGACCCCGTTTTCTTT	TRBJ1-1	-	TRBV29-1	-
CASSVNPATRENTIYF	TGTGCCAGCAGCGTAAATCCGGCCACACGGGAAAACACCATATATTTT	TRBJ1-3	-	TRBV9	-
CASSPRLAGGDTQYF	TGTGCCAGCAGCCCAAGACTAGCGGGGGGAGATACGCAGTATTTT	TRBJ2-3	TRBD2	TRBV7-2	-
CASSLVGGTGELFF	TGTGCCAGCAGCTTGGTTGGGGGGACCGGGGAGCTGTTTTTT	TRBJ2-2	-	TRBV5-6	-
CASKRDRWGPEQYF	TGTGCCAGCAAGAGGGACAGGTGGGGGCCCGAGCAGTACTTC	TRBJ2-7	TRBD1	TRBV6-5	-
CASSLRQGEQPQHF	TGTGCCAGCAGCTTAAGGCAGGGGGAACAGCCCCAGCATTTT	TRBJ1-5	TRBD1	TRBV7-2	few
CSVEDRDSGNTEAFF	TGCAGCGTTGAAGACCGGGACAGTGGGAACACTGAAGCTTTCTTT	TRBJ1-1	TRBD1	TRBV29-1	-
CASSGPWGGLAKNIQYF	TGTGCCAGCAGCGGACCCTGGGGAGGGCTAGCCAAAAACATTCAGTACTTC	TRBJ2-4	TRBD2	TRBV7-8	-
CASSLQGGEKLFF	TGTGCCAGCAGCTTACAGGGGGGTGAAAAACTGTTTTTT	TRBJ1-4	TRBD1	TRBV5-4	few
CASSVTGTGRNGYTF	TGTGCCAGCAGCGTAACCGGGACAGGGAGAAATGGCTACACCTTC	TRBJ1-2	TRBD1	TRBV9	-
CASSVRGAGEAFF	TGTGCCAGCAGTGTGAGGGGCGCGGGAGAAGCTTTCTTT	TRBJ1-1	-	TRBV5-6	-
CASSSQGSTDTQYF	TGTGCCAGCAGCTCACAGGGGTCCACAGATACGCAGTATTTT	TRBJ2-3	TRBD1	TRBV6-6	-
CASSEEGPAGTEAFF	TGTGCCAGCAGTGAGGAGGGGCCCGCCGGGACTGAAGCTTTCTTT	TRBJ1-1	-	TRBV2	-
CASSTPTSGGQETQYF	TGTGCCAGCAGCACCCCGACTAGCGGGGGTCAAGAGACCCAGTACTTC	TRBJ2-5	TRBD2	TRBV5-4	-
CASSLVQGLYTGELFF	TGTGCCAGCAGTTTAGTCCAGGGGCTATACACCGGGGAGCTGTTTTTT	TRBJ2-2	-	TRBV28	-
CASSSGGFANTEAFF	TGTGCCAGCAGTTCTGGGGGGTTCGCGAACACTGAAGCTTTCTTT	TRBJ1-1	-	TRBV28	-
CSVGAKVGADTQYF	TGCAGCGTTGGGGCCAAAGTCGGCGCAGATACGCAGTATTTT	TRBJ2-3	-	TRBV29-1	-
CASSSKSGWSIAFF	TGTGCCAGCAGCTCAAAGTCTGGGTGGAGTATCGCTTTCTTT	TRBJ1-1	-	TRBV5-6	-
CASSLGPQSTDTQYF	TGCGCCAGCAGCTTGGGGCCGCAGAGCACAGATACGCAGTATTTT	TRBJ2-3	-	TRBV5-1	-
CASSHRDYTGELFF	TGTGCCAGCAGCCACAGGGATTACACCGGGGAGCTGTTTTTT	TRBJ2-2	-	TRBV4-2	-
CASSLVGGYGYTF	TGTGCCAGCAGCTTAGTAGGGGGCTATGGCTACACCTTC	TRBJ1-2	-	TRBV7-2	-
CASSPPGTGYGYTF	TGTGCCAGCAGTCCCCCCGGGACAGGGTATGGCTACACCTTC	TRBJ1-2	TRBD1	TRBV6-5	-
CASSPSYNREGGYTF	TGTGCCAGCTCACCCTCTTACAATCGTGAGGGTGGCTACACCTTC	TRBJ1-2	-	TRBV18	-